This TCR beta chain was found in a study of T cell repertoires in cytomegalovirus infection. About the research overall: CMV infection together with matching HLA type was indicated by public TCR beta signatures.

The table lists this clonotype with many counts. Its antigen is not identified. Via MiXCR, TCRdb re-called the reads, giving one row per CDR3 protein. The sample gives a few hundred thousand distinct CDR3 sequences, approximately 15% of which show up once; less than 50% is in the top ten. The CDR3 is 16 residues long. V shed 5 bases, J shed 2 bases, and the junction held 7 bases outside the gene matches. Germline V gives CDR1 LNHDA, CDR2 SQIVND (reference sequence). Study results and limitations: Across the ex vivo response, the dominant clonotypes were HLA-C-restricted CMV-specific TCR beta clonotypes.

Sequenced input: CD8+ T cells from PBMCs. The clonotype comes from a human donor in good health (CMV status not recorded). Some clones in this sample may be carry-over from other donors' samples. This chain connects TRBV19 to TRBJ2-1; 9 bases line up with TRBD2. The CDR3 coding sequence is TGTGCCAGTAGTCCCATAGCGGGGGATGCCTACAATGAGCAGTTCTTC. It translates to CASSPIAGDAYNEQFF.